A selection of T cell receptor beta chains follows, all from one sample in a study of monozygotic twins with inflammatory bowel disease. Each CDR3 protein gets one entry in TCRdb, which reprocessed the 5' RACE reads and gives no DNA. This sample's table reports around 100,000 distinct CDR3 sequences. The sample was blood. The receptor set was obtained from a human donor with ulcerative colitis or Crohn's disease, or a healthy co-twin of an affected twin (not recorded which). Each CDR3 is given with its conserved first and last residue. The order of the fields is J gene, V gene, CDR3 protein.

TRBJ2-1 | TRBV29-1 | CSVERGADIIRDEQFF
TRBJ1-5 | TRBV18 | CASSGTGTEPQHF
TRBJ2-1 | TRBV7-9 | CASTDGTRDRHEQFF
TRBJ2-1 | TRBV20-1 | CSATVGLRDRDLNEQFF
TRBJ1-3 | TRBV4-3 | CASSQDWGLGNTIYF
TRBJ1-2 | TRBV12-3/TRBV12-4 | CASSFPSGGYTF
TRBJ2-5 | TRBV20-1 | CSACGGGRACKTQYF
TRBJ2-7 | TRBV5-1 | CASSWGDSPYEQYF
TRBJ2-1 | TRBV6-1 | CASSLTWVAGGPSDEQFF
TRBJ2-7 | TRBV3-1 | CASSHFGREEQYF
TRBJ1-3 | TRBV4-3 | CASSQDERGRGNTIYF
TRBJ1-1 | TRBV18 | CASSILGRNTEAFF
TRBJ1-6 | TRBV5-1 | CASSLNRKESPLHF
TRBJ1-5 | TRBV3-1 | CASSQGQGRLNQPQHF
TRBJ2-7 | TRBV7-2 | CASSLEVGEQYF
TRBJ2-4 | TRBV18 | CASSPPSRAKNIQYF
TRBJ2-5 | TRBV4-2 | CASSTTWLVGGLGRSEETQYF
TRBJ2-3 | TRBV6-5 | CASSYSVGAQYF
TRBJ2-5 | TRBV7-8 | CASSLAHSSGTLETQYF
TRBJ2-7 | TRBV29-1 | CSTGTGEHEQYF
TRBJ2-5 | TRBV20-1 | CSAPRTTIGRETQYF
TRBJ2-7 | TRBV19 | CASSKKGDSYEQYF
TRBJ2-3 | TRBV15 | CATSKGTSGGAMSTDTQYF
TRBJ1-2 | TRBV6-2/TRBV6-3 | CASSYSKPDRYGYTF
TRBJ1-6 | TRBV6-1 | CASKTDPVNSPLHF
TRBJ2-1 | TRBV18 | CASTSGTSGRNEQFF
TRBJ2-7 | TRBV29-1 | CSVVRESSEQYF
TRBJ2-3 | TRBV7-2 | CALRSGSTDTQYF
TRBJ2-1 | TRBV10-2 | CASKASGSPSYNEQFF
TRBJ2-4 | TRBV12-3/TRBV12-4 | CALLVRNIQYF
TRBJ2-2 | TRBV7-8 | CASSLALAGKNGELFF
TRBJ2-2 | TRBV18 | CASSPSGQGYTGELFF
TRBJ2-5 | TRBV12-3/TRBV12-4 | CASSLGGGAQYF
TRBJ2-2 | TRBV19 | CASTPPRGRGHTGELFF
TRBJ2-3 | TRBV7-2 | CASRNGGTAGGDTQYF
TRBJ2-5 | TRBV30 | CAWSKRGGRETQYF
TRBJ2-5 | TRBV19 | CASSSRQGLETQYF
TRBJ1-2 | TRBV28 | CASSLRPYGYTF
TRBJ1-4 | TRBV5-6 | CASSIRRTDRNEKLFF
TRBJ2-5 | TRBV19 | CATRKQGQETQYF
TRBJ2-3 | TRBV20-1 | CSARDPLYSGHTQYF
TRBJ2-1 | TRBV29-1 | CSVSLLGQAYNEQFF
TRBJ1-5 | TRBV5-6 | CASSLARGVMAPQHF
TRBJ2-4 | TRBV7-9 | CASSLGFGNIQYF
TRBJ2-6 | TRBV28 | CASTRRAGANVLTF
TRBJ2-1 | TRBV6-1 | CASSPGQGYNEQFF
TRBJ1-5 | TRBV7-2 | CASSLGGRQPQHF
TRBJ2-3 | TRBV6-5 | CASSYSGRGTDTQYF
TRBJ1-1 | TRBV7-2 | CASSFARANTEAFF
TRBJ2-7 | TRBV12-3/TRBV12-4 | CASTPSGGVYEQYF
TRBJ2-5 | TRBV4-1 | CASSPTGVRQETQYF
TRBJ2-2 | TRBV5-1 | CASGDLDNTGELFF
TRBJ2-1 | TRBV7-2 | CASSLVRNEQFF
TRBJ2-1 | TRBV3-1 | CASSQSCRGGPVASSYNEQFF
TRBJ2-1 | TRBV10-3 | CAISKIAGEGYNEQFF
TRBJ2-4 | TRBV5-1 | CASSLGLQPGAKNIQYF
TRBJ2-5 | TRBV5-6 | CASSLATGEETQYF
TRBJ2-4 | TRBV20-1 | CSATDLAPEDQNIQYF
TRBJ2-1 | TRBV7-2 | CASSPRDRSYNEQFF
TRBJ2-3 | TRBV4-2 | CASSLYGSLAQYF